Listed here are 22 T cell receptor beta chains from one sample, sequenced in a study of monozygotic twins with inflammatory bowel disease. Following a re-call of the 5' RACE reads, TCRdb has one entry per CDR3 protein and lacks DNA. Seen in this sample are 350,000 to 550,000 distinct CDR3 sequences; the ten most common clones hold about 2.2%. Sample: blood. Every receptor here comes from a human donor with ulcerative colitis or Crohn's disease, or a healthy co-twin of an affected twin (not recorded which).

This chain uses TRBV24-1 with TRBJ2-7; TCRdb's D call of TRBD1 is untestable without DNA. Per germline, CDR1 KGHDR and CDR2 SFDVKD. The CDR3 sequence is 14 residues long. The CDR3 spells CATSDPRRAYEQYF.

This chain links TRBV12-3 or TRBV12-4 with TRBJ1-1; TCRdb's D gene call, TRBD1, goes unchecked for lack of DNA. The CDR3 consists of 13 residues. The CDR3 is CASIGQVNTEAFF.

This chain connects TRBV11-2 to TRBJ1-1. The length of the CDR3 is 15 residues. CDR1 is SGHAT, CDR2 FQNNGV, per germline. This CDR3 reads CASSLEWAVNTEAFF.

The chain recombines TRBV9 with TRBJ1-4. CDR3 length equals 15 residues. Germline V CDR1 and CDR2: SGDLS, YYNGEE. The CDR3 reads CASSVEANYGEKLFF.

The chain recombines TRBV5-1 with TRBJ2-1; TCRdb's D call, TRBD2, is unchecked because there is no DNA. Germline-derived CDR1 and CDR2 are SGHRS and YFSETQ. The CDR3 runs to 16 residues. CDR3 sequence: CASSPRLAGSYNEQFF. The full variable domain, in which reference TRBV5-1 and TRBJ2-1 provide the parts outside the CDR3, is KAGVTQTPRYLIKTRGQQVTLSCSPISGHRSVSWYQQTPGQGLQFLFEYFSETQRNKGNFPGRFSGRQFSNSRSEMNVSTLELGDSALYLCASSPRLAGSYNEQFFGPGTRLTVL.

J is TRBJ2-7 and V is TRBV12-3 or TRBV12-4; without DNA, the TCRdb call of TRBD2 cannot be checked. CDR3 size: 14 residues. The CDR3 region is CASRYSGGQSEQYF.

The chain couples TRBV6-1 to TRBJ2-7. CDR3 size: 11 residues. Germline loops: CDR1 MNHNS, CDR2 SASEGT. CDR3 amino acids: CASSDIYEQYF.

This chain links TRBV15 with TRBJ2-5; TCRdb selects TRBD1, and the lack of DNA leaves this call unchecked. Germline V gives CDR1 LNHNV, CDR2 YYDKDF (reference sequence). The CDR3 totals 15 residues. CDR3 sequence: CATSRGSGGRETQYF. The whole variable domain, filled in from reference TRBV15 and TRBJ2-5, reads DAMVIQNPRYQVTQFGKPVTLSCSQTLNHNVMYWYQQKSSQAPKLLFHYYDKDFNNEADTPDNFQSRRPNTSFCFLDIRSPGLGDTAMYLCATSRGSGGRETQYFGPGTRLLVL.

The chain's CDR3 is CASSSEGVGGADTQYF. V gene TRBV5-1 combines with J gene TRBJ2-3; TCRdb calls TRBD1, which cannot be checked without DNA. Germline CDR1 is SGHRS and CDR2 is YFSETQ. This CDR3 has 16 amino acids.

The chain couples TRBV4-1 to TRBJ1-2. Germline V CDR1 and CDR2: MGHRA, YSYEKL. The CDR3 extends over 15 amino acids. CDR3: CASRQQGGLSYGYTF.

The chain uses TRBV24-1 and TRBJ2-1. The CDR3 has 13 residues. In germline, CDR1 is KGHDR, CDR2 SFDVKD. The CDR3 loop is CATSDYPDNEQFF.

J is TRBJ1-5 and V is TRBV6-2 or TRBV6-3. Germline V gene lookup returns CDR1 MNHEY and CDR2 SVGEGT. The CDR3 sequence is 12 residues long. CDR3 sequence reads: CARVSRNQPQHF.

This chain joins TRBV7-3 and TRBJ2-1. The CDR3 is made up of 15 amino acids. Germline-derived CDR1 and CDR2 are SGHTA and FQGTGA. CDR3 in amino acids: CASSLFGPNNNEQFF. Full variable domain (rest looked up from reference TRBV7-3 and TRBJ2-1): GAGVSQTPSNKVTEKGKYVELRCDPISGHTALYWYRQSLGQGPEFLIYFQGTGAADDSGLPNDRFFAVRPEGSVSTLKIQRTERGDSAVYLCASSLFGPNNNEQFFGPGTRLTVL.

J is TRBJ2-3 and V is TRBV6-1; TCRdb names TRBD2, which stays unverified in the absence of DNA. The CDR3 is 14 residues long. Looked up from germline, CDR1 is MNHNS and CDR2 is SASEGT. The CDR3 is CASSGVAGTDTQYF.

The chain employs TRBV7-9 and TRBJ2-7. The CDR3 is 15 residues long. The germline CDR1 and CDR2 sequences are SEHNR and FQNEAQ (reference sequence). The CDR3 spells CASSLGAQVNYEQYF.

The chain has TRBV20-1 and TRBJ1-1. This CDR3 comprises 12 residues. Germline-derived CDR1 and CDR2 are DFQATT and SNEGSKA (reference sequence). The CDR3 here is CSARPMVTEAFF.

V gene TRBV27 combines with J gene TRBJ1-2. Germline assignment: CDR1 MNHEY and CDR2 SMNVEV (reference sequence). This CDR3 is built from 13 residues. CDR3 loop: CASSLSGSYGYTF.

V and J are TRBV10-3 and TRBJ1-1; TCRdb's assignment of TRBD1 cannot be checked, as there is no DNA. From germline, CDR1 is ENHRY and CDR2 SYGVKD. This CDR3 is built from 16 residues. CDR3 region: CAISEPHLDRRTEAFF.

This chain links TRBV24-1 with TRBJ2-5; TCRdb's D call, TRBD2, is unchecked because there is no DNA. Germline V CDR1 and CDR2: KGHDR, SFDVKD. The length of the CDR3 is 14 residues. The CDR3 here is CATGTAGEEETQYF.

This chain joins TRBV24-1 and TRBJ2-3. The CDR3 has 19 amino acids. Germline lookup yields CDR1 KGHDR and CDR2 SFDVKD. The CDR3 reads CATSDLPTSTVTSTDTQYF.

The chain uses TRBV18 and TRBJ2-7. The V gene's germline CDR1 is KGHSH and CDR2 LQKENI. The CDR3 is made up of 14 amino acids. CDR3 in amino acids: CASSPSLDSYEQYF.

The rearrangement links TRBV7-9 to TRBJ2-1. This CDR3 has 16 amino acids. The germline gives CDR1 SEHNR, CDR2 FQNEAQ (reference sequence). The CDR3 here is CASSLFKGPSYNEQFF.